This T cell receptor (beta chain) appears in the sequencing data of a study of blood T cells in healthy people across ages (dated by TCRdb to 2014 to 2015). In the study overall: In model experiments, roughly one uniquely barcoded TCR beta cDNA molecule per two T cells was captured by template switching. Donors of different ages were randomly distributed across sequencing lanes to avoid experimental bias. Using deep sequencing normalized with unique cDNA molecular identifiers, the study measured how TCR beta repertoire diversity changes with age. For two donors (one aged 18 to 29 and one aged 80 or older), the study analyzed two additional independent replicas of 1 million unique cDNA reads from the same blood draw. The donors were divided into four age groups: young (average around 16 years), middle-aged (around 37), aged (about 56) and long-lived (roughly 86). What the work shows at the level of the full study, not this receptor alone: Since profiling was done on bulk unsorted PBMCs, naive and antigen-experienced compartments could not be conclusively compared. Observed TCR beta diversity per million T cells fell roughly linearly with age, and a significant reduction was already apparent by age about 38. Total diversity estimates from one million sequenced T cells were considered lower bounds and underestimates. Because donor CMV infection status was unknown, age-related changes in expanded clonotypes were potentially confounded. A strong correlation was found between observed TCR beta diversity and the percentage of naive T cells measured by flow cytometry. Compared with the aged group, more naive CD4+ T cells, fewer expanded clones and increased TCR diversity were shown by the long-lived group, suggesting age selection.

A remark on this clonotype: It has no known antigen specificity. No much larger clone is present one base from it, and per-base qualities are unavailable.

Donors were a few dozen systemically healthy Caucasian individuals from Russia aged roughly 6 to 90 years. Around 9.9 milliliters of peripheral blood were collected from each donor into EDTA-treated Vacutainer tubes. Ficoll-Paque density-gradient centrifugation was used to isolate PBMCs, with at least 7 million per sample. Trizol reagent was used to extract total RNA from the PBMCs, yielding at least 5 micrograms per sample. Naive CD45RAhigh/CD27high T cell percentages were measured by flow cytometry on a PBMC aliquot from every donor. Library preparation was by 5' RACE. The reads were generated on an Illumina HiSeq 2500. A second about 7 to 12 cycle PCR used a sample-barcoded 5' primer and a J-beta primer mix. Each TCR beta cDNA molecule received a unique molecular identifier from a template-switch 5' adaptor carrying 12 random nucleotides. Each sample yielded at least 2.5 million CDR3-containing paired-end reads. First-strand cDNA synthesis was performed from all RNA using the Mint cDNA synthesis kit, with priming by a TRBC-specific oligonucleotide. All cDNA was treated with uracil-DNA glycosylase and then went through a first 18-cycle PCR with the universal primers M1SS and BC2_uni_R. Per the original workflow: Normalization of each sample was performed by random selection of 1 million high-quality reads, each carrying a distinct molecular identifier. Instead of being binned into consensus sequences, reads that shared molecular identifiers were thrown out. MiTCR, run with a Q25 quality threshold and the strictest error-elimination algorithm, handled CDR3 identification, clonotype clustering and error correction. Lower-bound total TCR beta diversity was estimated with a nonparametric unseen species model using Euler transformation. TCRdb trimmed public reads at Q25 via fastp, called clones via MiXCR and kept in-frame beta chains. Identical CDR3 protein sequences are pooled into one entry, listed with their most common genes and DNA. The V and J calls and clone size come from TCRdb's table, not from the authors' own analysis. Within this sample are about 1.8 million distinct CDR3 sequences, with less than 50% of them counted one time only. Of the sample, roughly 2.1% falls within the top ten clones.

The germline V gene gives CDR1 as MDHEN and CDR2 as SYDVKM. Ends trimmed: V by 5 bases, J by 8 bases; bases unmatched to a gene: 6. There are 14 amino acids in the CDR3, from cysteine to phenylalanine inclusive. This entry keeps only the CDR3 DNA: 42 bases, framed from base 1. The receptor was isolated from a woman aged 40 to 50 in good health. Sequencing input: blood. The chain links TRBV28 with TRBJ1-4, and TRBD1 matches 9 of the central bases. The nucleotide sequence reads TGTGCCAGCAGTACAGGGGGCACGAAGGAAAAACTGTTTTTT. This yields the protein CASSTGGTKEKLFF.